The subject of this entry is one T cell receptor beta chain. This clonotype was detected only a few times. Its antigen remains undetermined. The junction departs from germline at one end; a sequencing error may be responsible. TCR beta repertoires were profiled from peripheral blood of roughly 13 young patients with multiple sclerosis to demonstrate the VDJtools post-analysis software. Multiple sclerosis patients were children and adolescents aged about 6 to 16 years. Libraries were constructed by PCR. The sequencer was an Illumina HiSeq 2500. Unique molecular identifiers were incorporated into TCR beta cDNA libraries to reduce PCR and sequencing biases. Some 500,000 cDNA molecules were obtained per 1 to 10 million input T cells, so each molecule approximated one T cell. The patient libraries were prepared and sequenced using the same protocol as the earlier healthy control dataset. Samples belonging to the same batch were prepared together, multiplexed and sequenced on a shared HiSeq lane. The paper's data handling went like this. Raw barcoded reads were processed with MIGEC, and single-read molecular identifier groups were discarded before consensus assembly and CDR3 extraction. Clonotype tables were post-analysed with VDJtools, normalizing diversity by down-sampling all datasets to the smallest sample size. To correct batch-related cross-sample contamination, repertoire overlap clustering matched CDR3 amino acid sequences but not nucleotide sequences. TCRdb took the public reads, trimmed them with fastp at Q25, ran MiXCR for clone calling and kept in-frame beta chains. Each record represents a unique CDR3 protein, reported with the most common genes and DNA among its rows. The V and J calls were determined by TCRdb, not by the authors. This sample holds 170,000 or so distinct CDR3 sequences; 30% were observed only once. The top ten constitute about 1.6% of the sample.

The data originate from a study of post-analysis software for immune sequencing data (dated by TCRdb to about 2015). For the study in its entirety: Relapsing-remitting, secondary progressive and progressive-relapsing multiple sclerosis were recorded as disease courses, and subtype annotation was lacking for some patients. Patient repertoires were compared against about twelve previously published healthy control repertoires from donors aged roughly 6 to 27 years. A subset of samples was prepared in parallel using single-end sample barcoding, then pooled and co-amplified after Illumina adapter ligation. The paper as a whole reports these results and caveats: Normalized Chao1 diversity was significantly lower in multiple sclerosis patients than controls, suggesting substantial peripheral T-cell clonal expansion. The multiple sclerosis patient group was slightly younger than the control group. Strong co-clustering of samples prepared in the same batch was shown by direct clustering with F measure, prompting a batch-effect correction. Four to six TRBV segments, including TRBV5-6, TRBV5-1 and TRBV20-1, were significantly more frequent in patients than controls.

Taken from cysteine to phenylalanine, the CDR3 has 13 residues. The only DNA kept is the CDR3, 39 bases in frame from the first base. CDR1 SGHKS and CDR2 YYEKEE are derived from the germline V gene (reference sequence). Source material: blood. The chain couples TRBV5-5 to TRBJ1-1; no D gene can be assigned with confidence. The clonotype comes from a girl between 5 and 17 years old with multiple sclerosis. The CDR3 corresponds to CASNLAYYAEAFF. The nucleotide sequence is TGTGCCAGCAACTTGGCGTATTACGCTGAAGCTTTCTTT.